This TCR beta chain was observed in a study of cytomegalovirus exposure and HLA in healthy donors (dated by TCRdb to about 2017). With respect to the entire study: An earlier analysis of 587 of the donors reported approximately 260 Gb of sequence data and 117 million unique TCR beta sequences obtained from around 190 million T cells. Typing coverage varied by locus: about 620-630 donors for A, B, C, DRB1 and DQB1; 500 to 550 for DQA1; about 590 for DPA1; more than 450 for DPB1. An earlier analysis of several hundred of the donors applied high-throughput TCR beta sequencing to assess whether each TCR beta V gene segment acted as functional or pseudogenic. In the later analysis, no new phenotypic data were used to find candidate immune exposures; instead, reliance was placed on TCR beta sequences and their occurrence across donors. Four to six DR-DQ haplotypes were handled as single units for association and clustering, since linkage in the cohort was strong. Among the roughly 400 genotyped donors, 75% to 90% belonged to the genetic ancestry cluster associated with self-reported Caucasian donors. An early release that covered 500 to 800 HLA-typed donors contained 300 to 350 gigabases of sequencing data and tens of millions of unique TCR sequences. Besides the first cohort of roughly 700 subjects, a separate validation cohort made up of some 110 different subjects was used. Every repertoire in the discovery cohort had been generated on one and the same sequencing platform. Among some 400 genotyped donors of the cohort, an average of roughly 240,000 unique TCR beta nucleotide sequences were sequenced per donor, roughly 20% of them non-productive. The T cell repertoires of around 670 subjects were profiled by immunosequencing and related to cytomegalovirus serostatus. Genome-wide SNP genotypes for about 65% of the roughly 670 donors were used in a later genetic analysis, which treated that subset as a discovery cohort. The study aimed to test whether signatures of past pathogen exposure could be identified by cataloging public T cell receptors. The study combined high-throughput TCR immunosequencing, statistical association of individual TCRs with disease status, and machine learning to predict cytomegalovirus infection status. HLA typing included class I and class II loci at four-digit resolution. In a later analysis, previously published TCR beta repertoires from about 640 donors were re-analyzed and high-resolution HLA genotyping was added so that TCR occurrence patterns could be studied. Alongside the repertoire data, information on donor age, sex, ethnicity and CMV serostatus was compiled. General conclusions and limits of the study: Broadly in line with IMGT annotations, most TCR beta V segments showed up in productive rearrangements about 87% or about 30% of the time in an earlier analysis of approximately 600 of the donors. A further reported finding was that TCR beta sequences accurately predicted the HLA-A and HLA-B alleles for most subjects in the first cohort. A later analysis reported that several top co-occurrence clusters appeared linked to parvovirus B19, influenza, CMV and Epstein-Barr virus. A later genetic analysis reported fewer N-insertions in productive TCRs among donors in an Asian-associated ancestry cluster than the 666-donor mean. Most TCR sequences were seen in very few donors, while some public TCRs were found in many individuals. This cohort had only TCR beta chains sequenced, and the lack of alpha or paired-chain data limited which features could be detected. The classifier was reported to diagnose cytomegalovirus status with high specificity and sensitivity in both the original and validation cohorts. Correlated functional status among segregating V segments might be attributable to linkage disequilibrium, but an unknown experimental factor could not be ruled out. According to a later analysis, most CMV-associated TCR beta chains appeared to be HLA-restricted, and the HLA associations seemed to be driven largely by CMV exposure. In vitro tests confirmed that three of the cytomegalovirus-associated TCR beta chains recognize cytomegalovirus antigens. For the cohort, immune exposure information was limited to CMV serostatus. Because some donors lacked HLA typing at each locus, the association tests relied only on the typed subset. In a later genetic analysis, a missense DCLRE1C variant was associated with V-gene and J-gene trimming of TCR beta chains, and the association was replicated in an independent cohort. In a later analysis, the rate of TCR association differed among HLA loci, with DRB1 alleles having the most associated TCRs and HLA-C alleles having the fewest. It was suggested by the authors that the approach could potentially be generalized to other disease states and immunological phenotypes. In a later analysis, HLA-associated TCR beta chains showed more clonal expansion and lower generation probabilities than non-associated chains that were equally common. Because counts were too low, seventeen rarely observed V segments, including chromosome 9 orphons, were left out of the earlier analysis of 500 to 650 of the donors. In the study, some 180 TCR beta chains were listed as associated with cytomegalovirus. At a false discovery rate of 0.05, a later analysis linked around 15,000 TCR beta sequences to specific HLA alleles. Strong co-occurrence of HLA alleles, especially DR and DQ, made assigning TCR associations to individual alleles difficult. The sequencing pipeline was judged likely to have produced a cluster of highly shared sequence variants as a technical artifact. Sequencing depth was assumed to be roughly uniform across donors in the presence/absence analyses, though that assumption may not hold. Some IMGT-functional V segments, including TRBV6-2 and TRBV6-3, could not be distinguished by the 87-base-pair reads and were therefore excluded.

This clone was observed a few times. Which antigen it targets is not known. No base qualities exist here, and no much larger clone lies one base off it. The cohort comprised several hundred healthy bone marrow donors. At the time of sampling, every cohort member was nominally healthy, though immune exposures that went unrecorded were likely present. The donor was CMV seronegative and was included in the group of 352 seronegative cohort members. A peripheral blood sample was collected from each donor, and TCR beta sequencing was performed on peripheral blood mononuclear cells. Genomic DNA extraction from the blood cell samples was performed with the Qiagen DNeasy Blood Extraction Kit. CDR1 SNHLY and CDR2 FYNNEI were looked up in the germline V gene. Inclusive of the bounding cysteine and phenylalanine, the CDR3 is 14 residues long. CDR3 DNA is the only sequence kept; it has 42 bases, read in frame from the first base. Trimming takes 9 bases off V and 6 bases off J; junction bases not matched to a gene: 9.

Preparation of the library involved the immunoSEQ multiplex PCR assay. A mixture of 60 forward primers for TCR Vbeta segments and 13 reverse primers for TCR Jbeta segments was used in the multiplex PCR. A multiplex PCR assay on genomic DNA amplified the CDR3 region of rearranged TCR beta genes. Amplified TCR beta libraries were sequenced as 87-base-pair reads on the Illumina HiSeq System. Regarding the original processing steps: A later analysis tallied 75 million to 95 million unique TCR beta chains across the 640 or so repertoires, and 10 million to 11 million of those chains were shared by two or more donors. A nearest-neighbor algorithm error-corrected the raw reads and collapsed the reads into unique sequences, merging closely related sequences to remove PCR and sequencing errors. Alignment of CDR3 sequences to IMGT reference sequences was used to assign V, D and J gene segments. For a sequence to be retained, a match of at least six nucleotides was required to both a V gene segment and a J gene segment. A rearrangement was called productive if the CDR3 had no stop codons and remained in frame with V and J, and every other rearrangement was called non-productive. Following IMGT convention, CDR3 was defined as the stretch from the second conserved V-encoded cysteine to the conserved J-encoded phenylalanine. In an earlier analysis of more than 550 of the donors, sequences lacking an unambiguous match to a single V gene segment were excluded. In an earlier analysis of several hundred of the donors, a V segment was called functional when productive rearrangements were above 56.7%, and segregating when the standard deviation between donors exceeded 5%. A statistical classification framework was developed to diagnose cytomegalovirus status using the catalog of TCR beta chain sequences. A later analysis assigned V and J genes by comparing TCR nucleotide sequences with IMGT/GENE-DB human TR gene sequences. In a later analysis, CDR3 sequences and most-parsimonious VDJ recombination scenarios were assigned using the TCRdist pipeline. In a later analysis, each TCR beta chain was defined by its CDR3 amino acid sequence together with its V-gene family, and reads without a unique V-gene family were excluded. As a way to deal with suspected cross-contamination and a sequencing artifact, a later analysis dropped 450 to 600 nucleotide sequences that were highly shared and had low generation probability. A later analysis calculated a clonal expansion index for each public chain from normalized within-repertoire ranks of inferred template counts. In a later analysis, generation probabilities were computed using a VDJ recombination model fitted to out-of-frame rearrangements, and the results were checked against IGoR. A later analysis scored TCR-TCR, TCR-HLA and TCR-CMV co-occurrence with hypergeometric tests, applying a repertoire-size bias correction to TCR pairs. In a later analysis, false discovery rates were estimated by permuting HLA or CMV assignments 20 times. A later analysis grouped co-occurring TCRs with DBSCAN, adding TCRdist sequence similarity when clustering within HLA-allele-positive subsets. For co-occurrence clustering, repertoires with fewer than 30,000 or more than 120,000 public chains were excluded, along with a handful of repertoires with anomalous nucleotide sharing. TCRdb carries this immuneACCESS record with in-frame sequences only. Its versions omit some clonotypes, under half of them owing to an unresolved V gene in the studies checked, with the rest unexplained. V, J and clone size are taken as reported in that table, and D and trimming were inferred from the DNA itself. The sample has about 150,000 clones on record, over 60% of them singletons. About 3% of the sample is taken by the ten largest.

The chain is assembled from TRBV2 and TRBJ2-2; 8 bases in the middle match TRBD1. Sequencing input: PBMCs. The TCR was taken from a male donor in good health and CMV-seronegative. The nucleotide sequence reads TGTGCCAGTCGAACCCGGACAGGGTCCGGGGAGCTGTTTTTT. It translates to CASRTRTGSGELFF.